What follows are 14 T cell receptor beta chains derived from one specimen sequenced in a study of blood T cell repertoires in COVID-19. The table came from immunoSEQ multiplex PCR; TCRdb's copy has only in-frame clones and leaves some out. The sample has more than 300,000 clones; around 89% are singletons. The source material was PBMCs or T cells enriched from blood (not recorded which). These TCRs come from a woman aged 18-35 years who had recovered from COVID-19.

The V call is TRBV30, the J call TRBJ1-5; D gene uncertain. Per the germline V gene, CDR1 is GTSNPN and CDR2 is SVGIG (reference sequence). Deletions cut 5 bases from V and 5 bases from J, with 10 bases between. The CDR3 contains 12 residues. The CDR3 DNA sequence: TGTGCCTGGGGCCTGGAGGATCAGCCCCAGCATTTT. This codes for CAWGLEDQPQHF.

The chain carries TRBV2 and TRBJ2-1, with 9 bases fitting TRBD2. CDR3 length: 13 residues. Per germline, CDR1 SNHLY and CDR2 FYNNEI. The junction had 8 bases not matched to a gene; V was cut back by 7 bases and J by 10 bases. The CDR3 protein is CASMRTSAVEQFF. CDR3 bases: TGTGCCAGCATGAGGACTAGCGCAGTGGAGCAGTTCTTC.

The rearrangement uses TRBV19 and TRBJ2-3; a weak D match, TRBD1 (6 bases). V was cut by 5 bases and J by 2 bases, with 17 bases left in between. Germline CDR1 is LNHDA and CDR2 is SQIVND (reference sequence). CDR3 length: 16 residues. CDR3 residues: CASSPRWTENTDTQYF. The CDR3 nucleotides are TGTGCCAGTAGTCCCAGGTGGACAGAGAACACAGATACGCAGTATTTT.

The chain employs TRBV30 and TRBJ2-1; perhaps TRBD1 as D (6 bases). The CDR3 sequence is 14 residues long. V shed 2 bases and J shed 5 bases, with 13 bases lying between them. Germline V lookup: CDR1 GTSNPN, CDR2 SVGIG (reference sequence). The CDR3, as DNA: TGTGCCTGGAGTTCCGGACAGACACACAATGAGCAGTTCTTC. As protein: CAWSSGQTHNEQFF.

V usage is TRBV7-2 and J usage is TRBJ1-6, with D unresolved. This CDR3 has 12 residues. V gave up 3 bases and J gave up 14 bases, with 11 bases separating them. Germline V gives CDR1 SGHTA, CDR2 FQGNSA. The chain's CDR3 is CASSLHGFTLHF. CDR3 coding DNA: TGTGCCAGCAGCTTGCACGGGTTCACCCTCCACTTT.

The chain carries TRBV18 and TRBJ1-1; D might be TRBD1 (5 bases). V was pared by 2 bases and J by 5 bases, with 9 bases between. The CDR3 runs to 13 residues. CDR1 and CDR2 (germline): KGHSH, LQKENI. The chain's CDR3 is CASSPMGGTEAFF. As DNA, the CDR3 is TGTGCCAGCTCACCAATGGGGGGAACTGAAGCTTTCTTT.

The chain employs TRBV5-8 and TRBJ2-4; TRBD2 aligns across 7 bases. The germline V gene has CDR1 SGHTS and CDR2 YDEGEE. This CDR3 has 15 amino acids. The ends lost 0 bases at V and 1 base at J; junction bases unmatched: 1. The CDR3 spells CASSLGAGAKNIQYF. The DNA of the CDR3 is TGTGCCAGCAGCTTGGGAGCGGGGGCCAAAAACATTCAGTACTTC. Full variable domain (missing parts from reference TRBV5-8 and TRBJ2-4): EAGVTQSPTHLIKTRGQQATLRCSPISGHTSVYWYQQALGLGLQFLLWYDEGEERNRGNFPPRFSGRQFPNYSSELNVNALELEDSALYLCASSLGAGAKNIQYFGAGTRLSVL.

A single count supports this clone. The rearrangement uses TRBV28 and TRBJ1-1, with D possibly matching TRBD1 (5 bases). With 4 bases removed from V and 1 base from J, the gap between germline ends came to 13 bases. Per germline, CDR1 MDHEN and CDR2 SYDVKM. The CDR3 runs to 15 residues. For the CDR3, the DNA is TGTGCCAGCAGTTCACCGGGACTGAGGAACACTGAAGCTTTCTTT. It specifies CASSSPGLRNTEAFF.

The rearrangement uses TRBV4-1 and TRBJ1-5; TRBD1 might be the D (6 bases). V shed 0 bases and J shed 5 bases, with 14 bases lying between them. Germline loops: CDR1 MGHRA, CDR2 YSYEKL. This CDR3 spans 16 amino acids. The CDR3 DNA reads TGCGCCAGCAGCCAAGATAGTCCAGGGGAACATCAGCCCCAGCATTTT. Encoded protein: CASSQDSPGEHQPQHF.

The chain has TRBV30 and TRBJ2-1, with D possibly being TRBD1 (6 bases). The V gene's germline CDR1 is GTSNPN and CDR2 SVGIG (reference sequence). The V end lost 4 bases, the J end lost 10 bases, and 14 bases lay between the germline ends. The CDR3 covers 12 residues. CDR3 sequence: CAWNLQGNEQFF. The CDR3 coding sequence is TGTGCCTGGAATTTACAGGGAAACGAGCAGTTCTTC.

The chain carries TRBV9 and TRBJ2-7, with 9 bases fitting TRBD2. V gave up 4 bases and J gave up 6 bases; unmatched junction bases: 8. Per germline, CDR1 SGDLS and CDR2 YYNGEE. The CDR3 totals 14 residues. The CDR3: CASSPRGTSSEQYF. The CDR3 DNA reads TGTGCCAGCAGCCCAAGGGGGACTAGCAGCGAGCAGTACTTC.

CDR3 amino acids: CASSLEGGPDSPLHF. The CDR3 DNA reads as TGTGCCAGCAGCTTAGAGGGCGGGCCGGATTCACCCCTCCACTTT. The rearrangement links TRBV7-8 to TRBJ1-6; D remains ambiguous. The germline V gene has CDR1 SGHVS and CDR2 FQNEAQ. Trimming removed 1 base at V and 8 bases at J, with 12 bases between. This CDR3 is built from 15 residues.

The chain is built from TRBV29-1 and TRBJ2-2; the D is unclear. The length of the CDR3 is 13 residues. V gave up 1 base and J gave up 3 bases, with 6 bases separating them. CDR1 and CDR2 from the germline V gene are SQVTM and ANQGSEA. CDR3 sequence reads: CSVEVSYTGELFF. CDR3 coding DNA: TGCAGCGTTGAAGTTTCGTACACCGGGGAGCTGTTTTTT.

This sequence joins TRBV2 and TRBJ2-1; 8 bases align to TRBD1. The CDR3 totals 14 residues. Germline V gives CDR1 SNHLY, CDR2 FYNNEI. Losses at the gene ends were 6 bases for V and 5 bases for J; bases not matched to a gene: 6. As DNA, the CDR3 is TGTGCCAGCAGGGATAACAGGGGGGACAATGAGCAGTTCTTC. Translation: CASRDNRGDNEQFF.